The T cell receptor beta chain under discussion was sequenced for a study of blood T cell repertoires in COVID-19. Study in general: The United States, Italy and Spain supplied acute and convalescent COVID-19 samples. T cells, B-cell-depleted T cells, or PBMCs supplied cDNA or gDNA.

The V end was cut by 4 bases, the J end by 1 base, with 13 bases between. Germline V lookup: CDR1 LNHDA, CDR2 SQIVND (reference sequence). The CDR3 is 15 amino acids. Authors' methods: For nucleated cells, counts were estimated from reference gene primer amplification. Data came from immunoSEQ multiplex PCR; TCRdb stores just in-frame clones and leaves some out. That table is the source of V, J and clone size, and D and trimming were worked out from the DNA. This table holds under 55,000 clones, roughly 85% found once. The sequencing sample was made of peripheral blood. The V gene is TRBV19, the J gene TRBJ2-5; weak D call: TRBD2 (5 bases). The TCR sequence derives from a human donor in a cohort sampled during active COVID-19. CDR3: CASSTFSGVQETQYF. As DNA, the CDR3 is TGTGCCAGTAGTACCTTCTCCGGGGTCCAAGAGACCCAGTACTTC.